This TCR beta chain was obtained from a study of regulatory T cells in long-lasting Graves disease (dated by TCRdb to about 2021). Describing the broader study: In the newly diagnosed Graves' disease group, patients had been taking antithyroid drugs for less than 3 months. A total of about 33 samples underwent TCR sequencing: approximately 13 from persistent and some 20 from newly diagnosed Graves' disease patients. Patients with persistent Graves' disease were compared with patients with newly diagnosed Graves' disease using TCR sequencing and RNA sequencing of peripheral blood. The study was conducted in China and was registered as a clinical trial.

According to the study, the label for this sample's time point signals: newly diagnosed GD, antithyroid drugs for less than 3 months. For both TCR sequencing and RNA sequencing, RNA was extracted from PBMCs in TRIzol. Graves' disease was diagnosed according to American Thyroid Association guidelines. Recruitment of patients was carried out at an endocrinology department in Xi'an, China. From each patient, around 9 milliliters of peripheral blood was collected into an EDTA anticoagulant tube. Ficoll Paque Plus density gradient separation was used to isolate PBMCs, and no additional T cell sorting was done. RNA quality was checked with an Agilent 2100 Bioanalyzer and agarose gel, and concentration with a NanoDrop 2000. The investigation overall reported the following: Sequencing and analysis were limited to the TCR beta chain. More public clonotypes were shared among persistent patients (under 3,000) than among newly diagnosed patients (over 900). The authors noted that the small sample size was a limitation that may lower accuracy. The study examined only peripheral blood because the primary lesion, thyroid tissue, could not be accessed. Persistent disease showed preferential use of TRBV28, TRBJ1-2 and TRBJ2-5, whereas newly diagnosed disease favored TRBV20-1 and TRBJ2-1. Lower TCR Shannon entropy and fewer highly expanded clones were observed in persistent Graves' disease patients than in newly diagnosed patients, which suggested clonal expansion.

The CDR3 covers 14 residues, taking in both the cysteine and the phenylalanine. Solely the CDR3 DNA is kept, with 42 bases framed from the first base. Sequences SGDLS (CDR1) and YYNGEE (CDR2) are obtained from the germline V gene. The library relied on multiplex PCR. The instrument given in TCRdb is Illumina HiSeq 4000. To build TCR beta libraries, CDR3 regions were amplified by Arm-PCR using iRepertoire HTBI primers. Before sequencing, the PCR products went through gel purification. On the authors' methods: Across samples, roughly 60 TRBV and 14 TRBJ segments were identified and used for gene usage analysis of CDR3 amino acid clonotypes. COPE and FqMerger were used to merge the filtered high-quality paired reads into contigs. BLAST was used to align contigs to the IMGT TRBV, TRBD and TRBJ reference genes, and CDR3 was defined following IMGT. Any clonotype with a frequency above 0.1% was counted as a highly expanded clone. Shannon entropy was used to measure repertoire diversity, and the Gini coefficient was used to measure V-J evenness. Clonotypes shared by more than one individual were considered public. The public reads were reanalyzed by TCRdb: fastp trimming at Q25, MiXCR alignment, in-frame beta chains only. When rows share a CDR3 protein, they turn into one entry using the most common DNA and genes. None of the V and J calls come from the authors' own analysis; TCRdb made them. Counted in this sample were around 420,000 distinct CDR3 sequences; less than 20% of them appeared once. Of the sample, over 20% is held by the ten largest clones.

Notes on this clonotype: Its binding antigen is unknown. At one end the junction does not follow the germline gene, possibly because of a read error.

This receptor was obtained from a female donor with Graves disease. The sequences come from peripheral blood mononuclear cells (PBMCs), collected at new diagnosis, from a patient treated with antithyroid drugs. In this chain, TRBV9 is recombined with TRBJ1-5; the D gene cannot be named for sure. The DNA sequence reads TGTGCCAGCAGCGTAGGTCACAGCAAACAGCCCCAGCATTTT. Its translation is CASSVGHSKQPQHF.